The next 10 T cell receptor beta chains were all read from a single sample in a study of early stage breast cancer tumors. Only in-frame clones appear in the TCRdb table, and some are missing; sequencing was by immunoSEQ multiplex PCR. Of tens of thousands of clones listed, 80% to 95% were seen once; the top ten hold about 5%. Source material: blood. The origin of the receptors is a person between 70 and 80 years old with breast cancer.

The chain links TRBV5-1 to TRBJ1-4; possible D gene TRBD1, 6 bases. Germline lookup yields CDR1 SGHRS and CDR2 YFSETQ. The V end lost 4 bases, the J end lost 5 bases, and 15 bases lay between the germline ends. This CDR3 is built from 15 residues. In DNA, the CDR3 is TGCGCCAGCAGCCCCGGGGGGCTTACCAATGAAAAACTGTTTTTT. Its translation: CASSPGGLTNEKLFF.

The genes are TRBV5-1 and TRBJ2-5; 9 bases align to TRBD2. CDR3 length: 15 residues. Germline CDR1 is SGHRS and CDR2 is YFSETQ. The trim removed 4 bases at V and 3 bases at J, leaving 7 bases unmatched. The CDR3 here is CASSKVAGVEETQYF. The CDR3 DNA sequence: TGCGCCAGCAGCAAGGTAGCGGGAGTCGAAGAGACCCAGTACTTC.

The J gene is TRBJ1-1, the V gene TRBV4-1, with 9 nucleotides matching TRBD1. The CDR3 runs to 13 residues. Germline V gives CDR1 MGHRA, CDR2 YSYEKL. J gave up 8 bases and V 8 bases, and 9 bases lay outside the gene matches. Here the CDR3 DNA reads TGCGCCAGCTGGAAACCCGGGACAGGGGAAGCTTTCTTT. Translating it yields CASWKPGTGEAFF.

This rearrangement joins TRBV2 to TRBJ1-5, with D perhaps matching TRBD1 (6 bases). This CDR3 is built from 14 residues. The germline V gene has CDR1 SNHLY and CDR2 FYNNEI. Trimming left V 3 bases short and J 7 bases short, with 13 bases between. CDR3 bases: TGTGCCAGCAGTGAGATTGGTAGGGGGCAGCCCCAGCATTTT. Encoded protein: CASSEIGRGQPQHF.

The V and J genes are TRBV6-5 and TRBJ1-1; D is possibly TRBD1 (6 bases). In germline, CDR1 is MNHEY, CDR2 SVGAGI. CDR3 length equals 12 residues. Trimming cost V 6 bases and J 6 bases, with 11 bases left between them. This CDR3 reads CASRVGGSEAFF. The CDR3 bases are TGTGCCAGCAGGGTAGGGGGATCTGAAGCTTTCTTT.

In DNA form, the CDR3 reads TGTGCCAGCAGGACCTCCCCCGGGACAGGAATATTGAACACTGAAGCTTTCTTT. Amino acid sequence: CASRTSPGTGILNTEAFF. J is TRBJ1-1 and V is TRBV5-6; TRBD1 matches at 8 bases. The CDR3 is 18 amino acids. With V trimmed by 5 bases and J by 0 bases, 15 bases remained unmatched. Germline assignment: CDR1 SGHDT and CDR2 YYEEEE.

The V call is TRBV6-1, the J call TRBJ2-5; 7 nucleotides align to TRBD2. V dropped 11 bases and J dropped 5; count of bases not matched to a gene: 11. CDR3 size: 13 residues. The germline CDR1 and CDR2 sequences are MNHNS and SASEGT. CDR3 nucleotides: TGTGCCGGGCGACGGGAGGTGGGGGAGACCCAGTACTTC. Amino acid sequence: CAGRREVGETQYF.

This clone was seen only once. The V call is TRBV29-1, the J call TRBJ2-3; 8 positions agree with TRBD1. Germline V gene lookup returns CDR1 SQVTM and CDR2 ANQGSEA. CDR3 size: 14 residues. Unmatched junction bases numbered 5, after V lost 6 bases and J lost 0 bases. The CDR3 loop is CSVPTGVSTDTQYF. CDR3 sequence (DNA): TGCAGCGTCCCGACAGGGGTCAGCACAGATACGCAGTATTTT.

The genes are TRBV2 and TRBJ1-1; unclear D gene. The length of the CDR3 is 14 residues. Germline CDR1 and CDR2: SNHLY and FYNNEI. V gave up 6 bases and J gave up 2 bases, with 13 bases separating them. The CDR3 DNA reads TGTGCCAGCAGACCCGACGGAGTAAACACTGAAGCTTTCTTT. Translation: CASRPDGVNTEAFF.

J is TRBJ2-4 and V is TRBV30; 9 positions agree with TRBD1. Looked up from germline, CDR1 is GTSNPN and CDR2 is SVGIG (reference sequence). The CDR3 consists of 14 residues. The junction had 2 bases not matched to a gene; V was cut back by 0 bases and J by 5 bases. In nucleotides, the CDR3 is TGTGCCTGGAGTGTACAGGGGGCAGAAAACATTCAGTACTTC. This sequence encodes CAWSVQGAENIQYF.